This entry is about one T cell receptor (beta chain). Its specific antigen is unknown. The record has no base qualities; no much larger clone is one base away. The library was made by multiplex PCR. Sequencing relied on an Illumina HiSeq 4000. TCR beta libraries were built with iRepertoire HTBI primers and Arm-PCR amplification of CDR3 regions. Before sequencing, the PCR products underwent gel purification. The study's processing was this. Gene usage analysis of CDR3 amino acid clonotypes used the 62 TRBV and approximately 13 TRBJ segments found across samples. COPE and FqMerger were used to merge filtered high-quality paired reads into contigs. Contigs were aligned with BLAST to IMGT TRBV, TRBD and TRBJ reference genes, and CDR3 was defined per IMGT. Any clonotype with a frequency above 0.1% was counted as a highly expanded clone. Shannon entropy served as the measure of repertoire diversity, while the Gini coefficient captured V-J evenness. Public clonotypes were defined as clonotypes shared by more than one individual. Clones were called with MiXCR by TCRdb after fastp trimmed the public reads at Q25, and only in-frame beta chains were retained. One record per CDR3 amino acid sequence lists the most common genes and DNA. Here the V and J calls rest on TCRdb's processing, not on the authors' analysis. Within this sample are fewer than 350,000 distinct CDR3 sequences, with approximately 20% of them counted one time only. In total, the top ten clones hold more than 30% of the sample.

This specimen belongs to a study of regulatory T cells in long-lasting Graves disease (dated by TCRdb to 2020 to 2023). Regarding the research as a whole: Antithyroid drugs had been taken for less than 3 months by newly diagnosed Graves' disease patients. This study used TCR sequencing and RNA sequencing of peripheral blood to compare persistent Graves' disease patients against newly diagnosed Graves' disease patients. The study took place in China and was registered as a clinical trial. A total of roughly 35 samples underwent TCR sequencing: 13 from persistent and around 20 from newly diagnosed Graves' disease patients. Findings and caveats that apply to the study as a whole: Only peripheral blood was studied, because thyroid tissue, the primary lesion, was inaccessible. Sequencing and analysis were restricted to the TCR beta chain. The authors noted that the small sample size was a limitation that may lower accuracy. Persistent Graves' disease patients showed lower TCR Shannon entropy and fewer highly expanded clones than newly diagnosed patients, suggesting clonal expansion. More public clonotypes were shared among persistent patients (roughly 2,700) than among newly diagnosed patients (more than 900).

Read against the paper, the sample's time point label means: newly diagnosed GD, antithyroid drugs for less than 3 months. For both TCR sequencing and RNA sequencing, RNA was extracted from PBMCs using TRIzol. The diagnosis of Graves' disease followed American Thyroid Association guidelines. Patients for the study were recruited at an endocrinology department in Xi'an, China. From each patient, approximately 9.9 milliliters of peripheral blood was collected into an EDTA anticoagulant tube. Ficoll Paque Plus density gradient separation was used to isolate PBMCs, and no additional T cell sorting was done. An Agilent 2100 Bioanalyzer and agarose gel were used to assess RNA quality, and a NanoDrop 2000 was used to measure RNA concentration. The sequencing here drew on peripheral blood mononuclear cells (PBMCs), taken at new diagnosis, from a patient treated with antithyroid drugs. The sequence was collected from a female donor with Graves disease.

The encoded CDR3 is CASRPSGGNTGELFF. The sequence in DNA is TGTGCCAGCAGACCGTCGGGGGGGAACACCGGGGAGCTGTTTTTT. Rearrangement joined TRBV7-2 to TRBJ2-2, and 7 bases in between align with TRBD2. Here V drops 6 bases and J drops 1 base, and the junction holds 5 bases not matched to any gene. The CDR3 measures 15 amino acids from cysteine to phenylalanine. The retained sequence is limited to the CDR3, 45 bases, with the frame set at the first base. As encoded in the germline V gene, CDR1 is SGHTA while CDR2 is FQGNSA.